This T cell receptor beta chain originates from a study of blood T cell repertoires in COVID-19. As for the study in general: Material from acute and convalescent COVID-19 was sourced from the United States, Italy and Spain.

This clone was found many times. The germline V and J ends were trimmed by 5 bases and 2 bases, with 13 bases remaining between them. The germline V gene encodes CDR1 MNHNY and CDR2 SVGAGI (reference sequence). The CDR3 has 14 residues. Some clones are missing from TCRdb's copy, which holds only in-frame ones; the method was immunoSEQ multiplex PCR. The repertoire consists of around 250,000 clones, with 82% occurring once and the leading ten covering roughly 3%. Source material: peripheral blood. The rearrangement joins TRBV6-6 to TRBJ2-7; perhaps TRBD2 as D (5 bases). The origin of this receptor is a woman between 18 and 30 years old with acute or convalescent COVID-19. In DNA, the CDR3 is TGTGCCAGCAGTAAGACGCCGGGGACCTACGAGCAGTACTTC. Translated: CASSKTPGTYEQYF.